The 14 T cell receptor beta chains presented below share a single source sample, sequenced in a study of cytomegalovirus exposure and HLA in healthy donors (dated by TCRdb to the late 2010s). Library generation was performed with the immunoSEQ multiplex PCR assay. The multiplex PCR relied on a mix of 60 forward primers for TCR Vbeta segments and 13 reverse primers for TCR Jbeta segments. Held by TCRdb, this immuneACCESS table contains in-frame sequences only and omits some clones. Under half of the omission traces to an unresolved V gene where checked; the cause of the rest is unknown. A total of roughly 130,000 clones appear in this sample, around 80% of them only once. The top ten constitute about 2% of the sample. Material: PBMCs. Receptors were obtained from a middle-aged man in good health and CMV-seronegative.

This chain connects TRBV7-9 to TRBJ2-2; maybe TRBD1 (5 bases). With 5 bases removed from V and 7 bases from J, the gap between germline ends came to 14 bases. This CDR3 contains 14 residues. Per the germline V gene, CDR1 is SEHNR and CDR2 is FQNEAQ (reference sequence). The DNA of the CDR3 is TGTGCCAGCAGCCCGGTACAGGCGGACGGGGAGCTGTTTTTT. Residues: CASSPVQADGELFF.

The CDR3 region has the DNA TGTGCCAGCAGTGACTCCGAGGCCGGGGCAGATACGCAGTATTTT. Its protein product is CASSDSEAGADTQYF. V is TRBV6-4 and J is TRBJ2-3; a possible D gene is TRBD2 (5 bases). V was pared by 0 bases and J by 4 bases, with 11 bases between. Germline CDR1 MRHNA, CDR2 SNTAGT. The CDR3 covers 15 residues.

The gene calls are TRBV27 and TRBJ2-1; 12 nucleotides agree with TRBD2. V shed 4 bases and J 8 bases; nucleotides not matched to a gene: 3. CDR1 and CDR2 from the germline V gene are MNHEY and SMNVEV (reference sequence). The CDR3 has 14 residues. The CDR3: CASSSTSGRYEQFF. CDR3 bases: TGTGCCAGCAGTTCGACTAGCGGGAGATATGAGCAGTTCTTC.

The chain links TRBV15 to TRBJ2-7; 11 bases agree with TRBD2. V was clipped by 0 bases and J by 3 bases; unmatched bases: 7. Germline V gene data show CDR1 as LNHNV and CDR2 as YYDKDF (reference sequence). This CDR3 region has 17 residues. The CDR3 loop reads CATSRDRLAGGLYEQYF. In DNA, the CDR3 is TGTGCCACCAGCAGAGATCGCCTAGCGGGGGGTCTCTACGAGCAGTACTTC. The whole variable domain, remainder taken from reference TRBV15 and TRBJ2-7, is DAMVIQNPRYQVTQFGKPVTLSCSQTLNHNVMYWYQQKSSQAPKLLFHYYDKDFNNEADTPDNFQSRRPNTSFCFLDIRSPGLGDTAMYLCATSRDRLAGGLYEQYFGPGTRLTVT.

With respect to this clone: The junction and the germline gene differ at one end; a read error may be behind it. This sequence joins TRBV30 and TRBJ1-1; tentative D call: TRBD1 (5 bases). Germline V gives CDR1 GTSNPN, CDR2 SVGIG (reference sequence). This CDR3 has 14 amino acids. CDR3 residues: CAWRGEVPPTEAFF. CDR3 coding DNA: TGCGCCTGGAGAGGGGAGGTCCCTCCCACTGAAGCTTTCTTT.

J is TRBJ2-5 and V is TRBV19; TRBD2 aligns across 7 bases. Germline-derived CDR1 and CDR2 are LNHDA and SQIVND (reference sequence). There are 14 residues in the CDR3. J lost 1 base, V lost 3 bases, and 2 bases had no gene match. The CDR3 loop reads CASSISGGQETQYF. CDR3 bases: TGTGCCAGTAGTATCTCGGGGGGCCAAGAGACCCAGTACTTC.

V and J are TRBV28 and TRBJ2-5, with 12 bases that match TRBD2. Germline CDR1 is MDHEN and CDR2 is SYDVKM. V lost 3 bases and J lost 0; bases outside the gene matches: 5. There are 17 residues in the CDR3. Here the CDR3 DNA reads TGTGCCAGCAGTTTCCTGCGACTAGCGGGGGACCAAGAGACCCAGTACTTC. Its translation: CASSFLRLAGDQETQYF.

This chain joins TRBV5-8 and TRBJ1-3, with TRBD1 matching over 11 bases. Per germline, CDR1 SGHTS and CDR2 YDEGEE. Trimming removed 4 bases from V and 4 bases from J; junction bases left unmatched: 4. CDR3 length: 15 amino acids. CDR3 sequence: CASSKDRGLGNTIYF. The CDR3 DNA follows: TGTGCCAGCAGCAAGGACAGGGGGCTAGGAAACACCATATATTTT. The full variable domain, completed using reference TRBV5-8 and TRBJ1-3, is EAGVTQSPTHLIKTRGQQATLRCSPISGHTSVYWYQQALGLGLQFLLWYDEGEERNRGNFPPRFSGRQFPNYSSELNVNALELEDSALYLCASSKDRGLGNTIYFGEGSWLTVV.

The chain uses TRBV7-9 and TRBJ2-2, with 11 bases identical to TRBD2. The CDR3 extends over 13 amino acids. Germline V gene sequence: CDR1 SEHNR, CDR2 FQNEAQ (reference sequence). The J segment lost 6 bases and the V segment lost 10 bases, leaving 4 bases of the junction unmatched. DNA of the CDR3: TGTGCCATTAGCGGGAGGGCCTCCGGGGAGCTGTTTTTT. Residues: CAISGRASGELFF.

V and J are TRBV5-6 and TRBJ2-5, with TRBD1 as a possible D gene (5 bases). CDR1 is SGHDT and CDR2 is YYEEEE in the germline V gene. The CDR3 has 14 residues. V was shortened by 0 bases and J by 2 bases, with 8 bases between the two germline ends. Written as DNA, the CDR3 is TGTGCCAGCAGCTTGGGCGCAGGGCAAGAGACCCAGTACTTC. Translation gives CASSLGAGQETQYF. Variable domain in full (rest from reference TRBV5-6 and TRBJ2-5): DAGVTQSPTHLIKTRGQQVTLRCSPKSGHDTVSWYQQALGQGPQFIFQYYEEEERQRGNFPDRFSGHQFPNYSSELNVNALLLGDSALYLCASSLGAGQETQYFGPGTRLLVL.

This chain joins TRBV7-9 and TRBJ2-6; TRBD2 might be the D (6 bases). Trimming stripped 10 bases from V and 0 bases from J, with 16 bases between. The CDR3 has 16 residues. CDR1 is SEHNR and CDR2 is FQNEAQ in the germline V gene (reference sequence). CDR3: CANTLFGGSGANVLTF. Written as DNA, the CDR3 is TGTGCCAACACACTCTTCGGGGGCTCTGGGGCCAACGTCCTGACTTTC.

The chain recombines TRBV5-4 with TRBJ2-7, with 11 bases fitting TRBD2. Germline V gene data show CDR1 as SGHNT and CDR2 as YYREEE (reference sequence). Trimming cost V 4 bases and J 4 bases; bases outside gene matches: 4. The CDR3 consists of 14 residues. CDR3 loop: CASSAGTSGYEQYF. CDR3 coding DNA: TGTGCCAGCAGCGCCGGGACTAGCGGATACGAGCAGTACTTC.

The genes are TRBV5-6 and TRBJ2-5, with 12 bases identical to TRBD1. The ends lost 4 bases at V and 4 bases at J; junction bases unmatched: 5. This CDR3 comprises 15 residues. From germline, CDR1 is SGHDT and CDR2 YYEEEE. CDR3 nucleotide sequence: TGTGCCAGCAGCGAGGGACAGGGGGCCTCAGAGACCCAGTACTTC. It codes for CASSEGQGASETQYF.

The V gene is TRBV5-1, the J gene TRBJ2-5; TRBD1 agrees at 9 bases. The CDR3 totals 17 residues. The ends lost 3 bases at V and 3 bases at J; junction bases unmatched: 12. Per germline, CDR1 SGHRS and CDR2 YFSETQ. In nucleotides, the CDR3 is TGCGCCAGCAGCTCAACCACAGGGGGCGACGGCAAAGAGACCCAGTACTTC. Amino acid sequence: CASSSTTGGDGKETQYF.